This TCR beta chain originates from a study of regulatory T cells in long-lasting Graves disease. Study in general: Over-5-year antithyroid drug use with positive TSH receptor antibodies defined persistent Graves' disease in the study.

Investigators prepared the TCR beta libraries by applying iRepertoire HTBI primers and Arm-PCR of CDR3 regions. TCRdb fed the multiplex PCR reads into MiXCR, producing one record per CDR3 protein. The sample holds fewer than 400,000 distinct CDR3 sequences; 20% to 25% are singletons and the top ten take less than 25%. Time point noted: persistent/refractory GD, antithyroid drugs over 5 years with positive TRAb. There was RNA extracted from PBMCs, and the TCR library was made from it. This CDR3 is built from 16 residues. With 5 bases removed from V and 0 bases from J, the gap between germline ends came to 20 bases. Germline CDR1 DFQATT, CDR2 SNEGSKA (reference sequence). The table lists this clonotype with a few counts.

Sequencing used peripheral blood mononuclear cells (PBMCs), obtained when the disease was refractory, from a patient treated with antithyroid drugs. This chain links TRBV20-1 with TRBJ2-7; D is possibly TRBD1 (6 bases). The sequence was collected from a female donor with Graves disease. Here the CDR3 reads CSASLSGALNSYEQYF. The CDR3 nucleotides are TGCAGTGCTTCCCTGTCAGGGGCGCTGAACTCCTACGAGCAGTACTTC.